What follows is one T cell receptor beta chain and its context. What it binds is not known. The PCR had 60 Vbeta and 13 Jbeta primers. Sequenced by immunoSEQ multiplex PCR; TCRdb stores in-frame clones only, minus some. In the table there are under 200,000 clones, roughly 79% of which are singletons. This sample was taken from a study of cytomegalovirus exposure and HLA in healthy donors. General study results and limits: Researchers catalogued about 150 TCR beta chains as cytomegalovirus-associated. 87-base-pair reads could not separate some V segments, including TRBV6-2 and TRBV6-3.

The germline V and J ends were trimmed by 3 bases and 1 base, with 12 bases remaining between them. This CDR3 comprises 15 residues. In germline, CDR1 is PRHDT, CDR2 FYEKMQ (reference sequence). The sequencing input was PBMCs. This sequence was found in a male donor in good health and CMV-seropositive. The chain has TRBV13 and TRBJ1-1; D is undetermined. CDR3 sequence: CASSFGGRQNTEAFF. DNA of the CDR3: TGTGCCAGCAGCTTTGGAGGCAGGCAGAACACTGAAGCTTTCTTT.